What follows are 16 T cell receptor beta chains derived from one specimen sequenced in a study of breast tumors, draining lymph nodes, adjacent tissues. TCRdb re-called the multiplex PCR reads with MiXCR, one entry per CDR3 protein. There are around 19,000 distinct CDR3 sequences in the sample; about a third occur only once, and around 10% lies in the top ten. The material sequenced was breast tumor tissue. All receptors come from a female donor with breast cancer. Some clones in this sample may be carry-over from other donors' samples.

This clonotype was counted at least ten times. The chain joins TRBV6-6 to TRBJ2-5; D remains unclear. The CDR3 consists of 15 residues. Germline lookup yields CDR1 MNHNY and CDR2 SVGAGI (reference sequence). The V end lost 7 bases, the J end lost 5 bases, and 20 bases lay between the germline ends. The CDR3 region is CASNHRYTDSETQYF. The CDR3 DNA reads as TGTGCCAGCAATCATCGGTATACAGACTCGGAGACCCAGTACTTC.

J is TRBJ2-7 and V is TRBV20-1; D is perhaps TRBD2 (5 bases). The CDR3 has 14 amino acids. V was trimmed by 4 bases and J by 6 bases, leaving 19 bases between them. Germline CDR1 is DFQATT and CDR2 is SNEGSKA (reference sequence). The CDR3 DNA reads as TGCAGTGCTACCGGAATAGTGGGAGTGTCCGAGCAGTACTTC. It codes for CSATGIVGVSEQYF.

This clonotype showed up many times. The chain links TRBV12-3 or TRBV12-4 to TRBJ2-2; TRBD1 matches 7 bases. J gave up 7 bases and V 5 bases, and 7 bases lay outside the gene matches. The CDR3 has 14 residues. The CDR3 DNA is TGTGCCAGCAGTGCCTCCACAGGGGTCGGGGAGCTGTTTTTT. It translates to CASSASTGVGELFF.

In this sample, this clonotype turned up many times. The chain employs TRBV4-3 and TRBJ2-7; D is possibly TRBD1 or TRBD2 (5 bases each). The CDR3 is 13 amino acids. V was pared by 4 bases and J by 2 bases, with 9 bases between. CDR1 LGHNA and CDR2 YSLEER come from the germline V gene. The CDR3 here is CASSRDATYEQYF. Written as DNA, the CDR3 is TGCGCCAGCAGCCGGGACGCCACCTACGAGCAGTACTTC.

This clonotype occurred many times. This chain links TRBV4-3 with TRBJ2-7, with 7 bases fitting TRBD2. The CDR3 covers 19 residues. J gave up 2 bases and V 0 bases, and 16 bases lay outside the gene matches. Germline CDR1 is LGHNA and CDR2 is YSLEER. CDR3 region: CASSQDISLGASGTYEQYF. The CDR3 DNA sequence: TGCGCCAGCAGCCAAGATATCTCCCTAGGGGCTAGCGGAACCTACGAGCAGTACTTC.

The chain is built from TRBV10-3 and TRBJ2-7; D unclear. With 10 bases removed from V and 3 bases from J, the gap between germline ends came to 13 bases. The germline V gene encodes CDR1 ENHRY and CDR2 SYGVKD. The CDR3 loop spans 12 amino acids. The CDR3 loop reads CATRLPGYEQYF. In nucleotides, the CDR3 is TGTGCCACCCGGTTACCGGGCTACGAGCAGTACTTC.

This clonotype ranks as medium-sized. The CDR3 region is CASSLGDRHSPLHF. In DNA, the CDR3 is TGTGCCAGCAGCTTAGGGGACAGGCATTCACCCCTCCACTTT. This chain joins TRBV11-3 and TRBJ1-6; 8 nucleotides line up with TRBD1. Germline trimming cut 1 base from V and 8 bases from J; bases unmatched to any gene: 1. The CDR3 runs to 14 residues. The germline CDR1 and CDR2 sequences are SGHNT and YENEEA. Based on the CDR3 plus reference TRBV11-3 and TRBJ1-6, the full variable domain is EAGVVQSPRYKIIEKKQPVAFWCNPISGHNTLYWYLQNLGQGPELLIRYENEEAVDDSQLPKDRFSAERLKGVDSTLKIQPAELGDSAVYLCASSLGDRHSPLHFGNGTRLTVT.

In this sample, this clonotype turned up many times. The V gene is TRBV7-2, the J gene TRBJ2-2, with a possible D match to TRBD2 (6 bases). Looked up from germline, CDR1 is SGHTA and CDR2 is FQGNSA. CDR3 length: 14 residues. V lost 5 bases to trimming and J lost 3 bases, with 10 bases between them. DNA for the CDR3: TGTGCCAGCAGCCGCGGGACTTACACCGGGGAGCTGTTTTTT. Encoded protein: CASSRGTYTGELFF.

This clonotype was counted at least ten times. This rearrangement joins TRBV10-3 to TRBJ2-1, with 9 bases identical to TRBD2. The J segment lost 4 bases and the V segment lost 8 bases, leaving 6 bases of the junction unmatched. Germline V gene data show CDR1 as ENHRY and CDR2 as SYGVKD. This CDR3 has 14 residues. The CDR3 region has the DNA TGTGCCATCCGGCCGACTAGCGGTTACAATGAGCAGTTCTTC. This sequence encodes CAIRPTSGYNEQFF.

Notes on this clonotype: The junction differs from germline at one of its ends, possibly a read error. In nucleotides, the CDR3 is TGTGCCAGCAGTGAATCGGGGGCTAGCGGGAGTTTCGAGCGGTACTTC. It codes for CASSESGASGSFERYF. The V call is TRBV25-1, the J call TRBJ2-7; 10 bases align to TRBD2. Germline loops: CDR1 MGHDK, CDR2 SYGVNS. CDR3 length: 16 amino acids.

Ten or more counts support this clonotype. The gene calls are TRBV7-3 and TRBJ2-3; 7 positions agree with TRBD2. The length of the CDR3 is 14 residues. Germline V gene data show CDR1 as SGHTA and CDR2 as FQGTGA. The V gene end was trimmed by 5 bases and the J gene end by 3 bases; junction bases not matched to a gene: 5. The CDR3 is CASSQASGTDTQYF. The CDR3 DNA reads TGTGCCAGCAGCCAGGCTAGCGGAACAGATACGCAGTATTTT.

There are many counts of this clonotype. The chain employs TRBV12-3 or TRBV12-4 and TRBJ2-1, with TRBD2 matching 7 bases. Trimming removed 1 base from V and 0 bases from J; junction bases left unmatched: 0. This CDR3 contains 15 residues. The CDR3 DNA follows: TGTGCCAGCAGTTTAGGCGGGGGCTCCTACAATGAGCAGTTCTTC. Protein product: CASSLGGGSYNEQFF.

This clonotype occurred a few times. The rearrangement joins TRBV28 to TRBJ2-5; D is perhaps TRBD1 (6 bases). V was shortened by 2 bases and J by 4 bases, with 14 bases between the two germline ends. Germline V CDR1 and CDR2: MDHEN, SYDVKM. The CDR3 is 15 residues long. The chain's CDR3 is CASSLGGAGRETQYF. The CDR3 DNA is TGTGCCAGCAGTTTAGGGGGCGCTGGGCGAGAGACCCAGTACTTC.

This clonotype was recorded at least ten times. This chain uses TRBV28 with TRBJ2-7; 7 bases align to TRBD1. The CDR3 extends over 15 amino acids. Germline V lookup: CDR1 MDHEN, CDR2 SYDVKM. V shed 6 bases and J 2 bases; nucleotides not matched to a gene: 10. The CDR3 DNA reads TGTGCCAGCAGCCAGACAGGGACGACAGCCTACGAGCAGTACTTC. The encoded protein is CASSQTGTTAYEQYF.

This clonotype was seen repeatedly, ten times or more. As DNA, the CDR3 is TGTGCCAGCAGACCGGGACTGAACAATCAGCCCCAGCATTTT. It yields the protein CASRPGLNNQPQHF. This chain connects TRBV12-3 or TRBV12-4 to TRBJ1-5, with D perhaps matching TRBD1 (5 bases). CDR3 length equals 14 residues. V lost 6 bases and J lost 3, with 12 bases in between.

Comment on this clonotype: A much larger clone is a single base away; this may be a read error. The chain recombines TRBV12-3 or TRBV12-4 with TRBJ2-3; 8 bases line up with TRBD1. The CDR3 loop spans 15 amino acids. The ends lost 5 bases at V and 5 bases at J; junction bases unmatched: 9. CDR3 loop: CASSPARTGRDTQYF. CDR3 coding DNA: TGTGCCAGCAGTCCCGCGCGGACAGGGAGAGATACGCAGTATTTT.